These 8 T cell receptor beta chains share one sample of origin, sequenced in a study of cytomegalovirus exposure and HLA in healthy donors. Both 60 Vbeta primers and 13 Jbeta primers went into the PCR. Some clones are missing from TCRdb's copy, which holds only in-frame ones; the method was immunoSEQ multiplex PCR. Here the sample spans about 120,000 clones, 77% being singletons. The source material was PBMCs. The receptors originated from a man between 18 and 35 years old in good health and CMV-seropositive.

The CDR3 region has the DNA TGTGCCAGTAGTATGGCGGGTAGCACAGATACGCAGTATTTT. It codes for CASSMAGSTDTQYF. This chain links TRBV19 with TRBJ2-3; D is perhaps TRBD2 (5 bases). V was pared by 3 bases and J by 0 bases, with 7 bases between. Germline V CDR1 and CDR2: LNHDA, SQIVND (reference sequence). This CDR3 comprises 14 residues.

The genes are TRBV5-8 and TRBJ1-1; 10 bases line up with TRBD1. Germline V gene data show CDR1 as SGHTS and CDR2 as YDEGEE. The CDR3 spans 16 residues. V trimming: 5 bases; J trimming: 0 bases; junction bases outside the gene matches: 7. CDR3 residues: CASRLTGGGMNTEAFF. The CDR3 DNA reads TGTGCCAGCAGATTGACAGGGGGCGGAATGAACACTGAAGCTTTCTTT.

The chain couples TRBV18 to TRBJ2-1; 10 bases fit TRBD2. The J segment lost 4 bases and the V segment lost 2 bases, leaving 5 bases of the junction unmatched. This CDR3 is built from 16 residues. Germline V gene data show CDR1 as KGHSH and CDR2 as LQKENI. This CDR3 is CASSPFTSGNYNEQFF. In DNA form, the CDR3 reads TGTGCCAGCTCACCATTTACTAGCGGGAATTACAATGAGCAGTTCTTC.

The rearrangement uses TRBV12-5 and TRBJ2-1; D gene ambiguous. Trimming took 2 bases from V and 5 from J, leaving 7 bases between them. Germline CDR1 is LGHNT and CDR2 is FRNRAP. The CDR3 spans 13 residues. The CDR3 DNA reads TGTGCTAGTGGTTTGTCGCCGGACAATGAGCAGTTCTTC. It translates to CASGLSPDNEQFF.

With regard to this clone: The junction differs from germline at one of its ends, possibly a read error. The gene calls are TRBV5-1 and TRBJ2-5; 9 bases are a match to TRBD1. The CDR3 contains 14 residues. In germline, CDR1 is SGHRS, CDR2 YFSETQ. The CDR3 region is CASSSGQGKRAPDF. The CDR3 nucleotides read TGCGCCAGCAGCTCAGGACAGGGGAAGAGGGCCCCCGACTTC.

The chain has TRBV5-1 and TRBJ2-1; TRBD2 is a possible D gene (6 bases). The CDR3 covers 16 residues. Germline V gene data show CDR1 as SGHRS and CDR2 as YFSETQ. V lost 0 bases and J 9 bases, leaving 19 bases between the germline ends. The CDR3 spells CASSLEVGREGGEQFF. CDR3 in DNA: TGCGCCAGCAGCTTGGAAGTTGGGCGGGAAGGAGGTGAGCAGTTCTTC. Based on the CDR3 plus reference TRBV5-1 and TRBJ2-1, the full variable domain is KAGVTQTPRYLIKTRGQQVTLSCSPISGHRSVSWYQQTPGQGLQFLFEYFSETQRNKGNFPGRFSGRQFSNSRSEMNVSTLELGDSALYLCASSLEVGREGGEQFFGPGTRLTVL.

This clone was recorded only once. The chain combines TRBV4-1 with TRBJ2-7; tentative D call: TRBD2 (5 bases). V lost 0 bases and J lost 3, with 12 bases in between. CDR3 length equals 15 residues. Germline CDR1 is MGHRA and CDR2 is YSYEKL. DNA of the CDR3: TGCGCCAGCAGCCAAGATCCAGACTATATCTACGAGCAGTACTTC. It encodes CASSQDPDYIYEQYF.

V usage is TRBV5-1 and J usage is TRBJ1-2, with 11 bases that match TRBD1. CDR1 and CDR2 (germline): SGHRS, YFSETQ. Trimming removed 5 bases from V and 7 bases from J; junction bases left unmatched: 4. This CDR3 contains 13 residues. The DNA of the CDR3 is TGCGCCAGCAGGGAGGACAGGGGGCTTGGCTACACCTTC. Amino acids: CASREDRGLGYTF.